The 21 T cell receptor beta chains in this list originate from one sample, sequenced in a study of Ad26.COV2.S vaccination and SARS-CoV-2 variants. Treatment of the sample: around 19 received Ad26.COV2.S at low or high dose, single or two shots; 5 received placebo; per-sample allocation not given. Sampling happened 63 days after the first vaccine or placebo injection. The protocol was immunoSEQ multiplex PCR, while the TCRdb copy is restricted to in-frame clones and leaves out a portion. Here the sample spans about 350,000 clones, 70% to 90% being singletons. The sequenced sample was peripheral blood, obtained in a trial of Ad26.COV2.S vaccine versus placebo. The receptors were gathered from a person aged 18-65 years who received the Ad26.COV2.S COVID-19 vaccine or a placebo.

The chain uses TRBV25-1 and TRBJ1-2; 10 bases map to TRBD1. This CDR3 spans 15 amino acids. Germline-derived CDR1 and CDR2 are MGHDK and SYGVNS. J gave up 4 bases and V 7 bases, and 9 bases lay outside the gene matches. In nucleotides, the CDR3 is TGTGCCAGCATGGGGGGGGACAGGGGTGGCTATGGCTACACCTTC. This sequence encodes CASMGGDRGGYGYTF.

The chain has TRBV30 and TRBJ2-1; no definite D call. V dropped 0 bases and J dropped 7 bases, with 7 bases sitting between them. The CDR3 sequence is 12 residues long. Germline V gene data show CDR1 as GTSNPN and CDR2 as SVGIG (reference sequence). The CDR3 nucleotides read TGTGCCTGGAGTGTAATGGGAAATGAGCAGTTCTTC. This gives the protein CAWSVMGNEQFF. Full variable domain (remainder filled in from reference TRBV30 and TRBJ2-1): SQTIHQWPATLVQPVGSPLSLECTVEGTSNPNLYWYRQAAGRGLQLLFYSVGIGQISSEVPQNLSASRPQDRQFILSSKKLLLSDSGFYLCAWSVMGNEQFFGPGTRLTVL.

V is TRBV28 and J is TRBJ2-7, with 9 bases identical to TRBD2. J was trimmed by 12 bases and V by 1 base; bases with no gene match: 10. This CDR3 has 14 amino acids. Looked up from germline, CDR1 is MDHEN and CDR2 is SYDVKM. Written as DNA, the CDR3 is TGTGCCAGCAGTTTATTTCGTAGCGGGAGTGACTGGTACTTC. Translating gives CASSLFRSGSDWYF.

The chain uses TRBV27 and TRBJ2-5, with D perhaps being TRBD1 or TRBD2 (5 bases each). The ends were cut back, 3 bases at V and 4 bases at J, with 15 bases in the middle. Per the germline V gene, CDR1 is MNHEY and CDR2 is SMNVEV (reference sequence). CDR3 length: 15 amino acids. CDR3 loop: CASSFPGQARETQYF. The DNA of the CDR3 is TGTGCCAGCAGTTTTCCGGGGCAGGCTCGAGAGACCCAGTACTTC.

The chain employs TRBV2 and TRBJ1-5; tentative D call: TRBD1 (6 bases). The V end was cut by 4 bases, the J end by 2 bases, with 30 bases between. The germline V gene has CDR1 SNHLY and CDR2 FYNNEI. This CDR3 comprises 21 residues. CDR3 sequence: CASSGGQALRFLNTGNQPQHF. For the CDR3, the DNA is TGTGCCAGCAGTGGGGGGCAGGCCTTACGCTTCCTAAACACGGGCAATCAGCCCCAGCATTTT.

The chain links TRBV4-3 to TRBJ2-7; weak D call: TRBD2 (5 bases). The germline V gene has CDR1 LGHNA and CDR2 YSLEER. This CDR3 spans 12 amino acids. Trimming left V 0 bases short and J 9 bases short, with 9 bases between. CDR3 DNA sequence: TGCGCCAGCAGCCAAGAAAGAGGGATGCAGTACTTC. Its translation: CASSQERGMQYF.

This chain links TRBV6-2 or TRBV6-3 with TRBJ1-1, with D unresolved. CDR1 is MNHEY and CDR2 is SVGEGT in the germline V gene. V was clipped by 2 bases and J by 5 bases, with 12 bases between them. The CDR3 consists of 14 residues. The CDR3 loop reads CASSYMWGHTEAFF. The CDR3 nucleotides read TGTGCCAGCAGTTACATGTGGGGTCATACTGAAGCTTTCTTT.

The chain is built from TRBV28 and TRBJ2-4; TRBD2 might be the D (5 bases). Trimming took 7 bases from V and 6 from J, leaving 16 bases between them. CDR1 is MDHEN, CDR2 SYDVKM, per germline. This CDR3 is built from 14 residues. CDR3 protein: CASTYGRGSNIQYF. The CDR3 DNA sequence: TGTGCCAGCACCTATGGTCGGGGTTCAAACATTCAGTACTTC.

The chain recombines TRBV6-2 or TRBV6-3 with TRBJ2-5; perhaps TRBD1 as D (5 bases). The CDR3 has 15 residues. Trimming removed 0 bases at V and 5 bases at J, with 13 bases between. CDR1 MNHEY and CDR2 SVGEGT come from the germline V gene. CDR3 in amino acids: CASSYSSRGAETQYF. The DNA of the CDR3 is TGTGCCAGCAGTTACTCGAGTAGGGGCGCGGAGACCCAGTACTTC.

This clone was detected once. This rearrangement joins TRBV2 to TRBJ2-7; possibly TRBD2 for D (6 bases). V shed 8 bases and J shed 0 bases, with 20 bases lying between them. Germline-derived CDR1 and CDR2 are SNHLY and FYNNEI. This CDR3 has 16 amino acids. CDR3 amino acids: CASLGLAGLNSYEQYF. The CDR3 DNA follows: TGTGCCAGCCTGGGACTGGCGGGCCTCAACTCCTACGAGCAGTACTTC.

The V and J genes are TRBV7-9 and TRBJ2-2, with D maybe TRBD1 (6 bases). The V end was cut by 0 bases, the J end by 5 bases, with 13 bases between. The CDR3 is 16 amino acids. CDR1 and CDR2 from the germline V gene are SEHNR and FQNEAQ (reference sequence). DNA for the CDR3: TGTGCCAGCAGCTTAGCAACTGCAGGGGTGACCGGGGAGCTGTTTTTT. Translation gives CASSLATAGVTGELFF.

For the CDR3, the DNA is TGTGCCAGCAGCTTGGTCTCGGTAGGGGGTAACAATTCACCCCTCCACTTT. Protein sequence: CASSLVSVGGNNSPLHF. The chain couples TRBV5-5 to TRBJ1-6; D might be TRBD1 (6 bases). This CDR3 region has 17 residues. Germline V CDR1 and CDR2: SGHKS, YYEKEE (reference sequence). Trimming stripped 0 bases from V and 7 bases from J, with 17 bases between.

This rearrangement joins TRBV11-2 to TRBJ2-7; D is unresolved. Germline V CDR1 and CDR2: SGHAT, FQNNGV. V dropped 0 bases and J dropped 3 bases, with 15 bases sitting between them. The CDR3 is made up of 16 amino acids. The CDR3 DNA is TGTGCCAGCAGCTTAGATCTAGACGGAAAATTCTACGAGCAGTACTTC. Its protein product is CASSLDLDGKFYEQYF.

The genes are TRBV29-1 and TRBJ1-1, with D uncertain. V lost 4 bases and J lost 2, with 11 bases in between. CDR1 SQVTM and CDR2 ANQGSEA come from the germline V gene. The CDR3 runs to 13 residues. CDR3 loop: CSVGDRRNTEAFF. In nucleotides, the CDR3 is TGCAGCGTTGGCGACCGTCGCAACACTGAAGCTTTCTTT.

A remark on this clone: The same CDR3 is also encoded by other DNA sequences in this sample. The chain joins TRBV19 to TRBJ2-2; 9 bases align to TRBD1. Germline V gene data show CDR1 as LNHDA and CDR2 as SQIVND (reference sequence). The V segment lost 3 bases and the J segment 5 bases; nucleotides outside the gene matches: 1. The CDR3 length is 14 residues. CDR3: CASSMGQGTGELFF. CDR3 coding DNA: TGTGCCAGTAGTATGGGACAGGGTACCGGGGAGCTGTTTTTT. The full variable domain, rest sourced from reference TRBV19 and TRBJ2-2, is DGGITQSPKYLFRKEGQNVTLSCEQNLNHDAMYWYRQDPGQGLRLIYYSQIVNDFQKGDIAEGYSVSREKKESFPLTVTSAQKNPTAFYLCASSMGQGTGELFFGEGSRLTVL.

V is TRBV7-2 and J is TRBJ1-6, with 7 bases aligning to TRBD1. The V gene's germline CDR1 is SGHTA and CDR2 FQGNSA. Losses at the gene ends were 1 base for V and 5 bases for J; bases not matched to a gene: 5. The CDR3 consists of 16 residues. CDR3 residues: CASSLEGALNNSPLHF. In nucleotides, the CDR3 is TGTGCCAGCAGCTTAGAGGGGGCTTTAAATAATTCACCCCTCCACTTT.

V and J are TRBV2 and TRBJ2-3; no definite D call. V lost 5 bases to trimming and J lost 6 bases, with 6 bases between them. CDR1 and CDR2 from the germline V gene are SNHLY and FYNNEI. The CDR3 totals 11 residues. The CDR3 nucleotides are TGTGCCAGCAGTTCGAAGGATACGCAGTATTTT. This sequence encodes CASSSKDTQYF.

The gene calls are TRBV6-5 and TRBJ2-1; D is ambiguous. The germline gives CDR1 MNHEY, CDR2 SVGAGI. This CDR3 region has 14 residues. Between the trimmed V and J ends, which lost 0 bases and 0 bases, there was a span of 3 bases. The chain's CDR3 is CASSYSRSYNEQFF. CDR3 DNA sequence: TGTGCCAGCAGTTACTCGCGCTCCTACAATGAGCAGTTCTTC.

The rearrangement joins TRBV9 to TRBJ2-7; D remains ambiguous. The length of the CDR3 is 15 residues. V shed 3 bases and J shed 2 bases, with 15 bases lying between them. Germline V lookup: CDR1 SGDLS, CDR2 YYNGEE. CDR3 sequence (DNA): TGTGCCAGCAGCGCCCGCCCCGAGAGGACCTACGAGCAGTACTTC. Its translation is CASSARPERTYEQYF. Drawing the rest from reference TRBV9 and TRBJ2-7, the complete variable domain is DSGVTQTPKHLITATGQRVTLRCSPRSGDLSVYWYQQSLDQGLQFLIQYYNGEERAKGNILERFSAQQFPDLHSELNLSSLELGDSALYFCASSARPERTYEQYFGPGTRLTVT.

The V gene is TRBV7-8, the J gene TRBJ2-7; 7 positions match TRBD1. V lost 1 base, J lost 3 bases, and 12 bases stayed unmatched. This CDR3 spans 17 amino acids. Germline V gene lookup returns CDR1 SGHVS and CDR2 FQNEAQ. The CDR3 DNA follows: TGTGCCAGCAGCTTAGTTGTCGGGACAGACAGAAACTACGAGCAGTACTTC. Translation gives CASSLVVGTDRNYEQYF.

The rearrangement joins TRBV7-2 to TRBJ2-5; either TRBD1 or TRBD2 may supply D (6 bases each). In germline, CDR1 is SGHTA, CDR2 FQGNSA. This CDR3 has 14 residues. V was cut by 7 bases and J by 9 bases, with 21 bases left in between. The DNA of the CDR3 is TGTGCCAGCACCTCTTTGACCGGAGGGGGTCCCCAGTACTTC. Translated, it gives CASTSLTGGGPQYF.